This TCR beta chain came from a study of patients and donors after allogeneic stem cell transplantation. Germline V lookup: CDR1 SGHRS, CDR2 YFSETQ. The V end was cut by 2 bases, the J end by 13 bases, with 27 bases between. There are 17 residues in the CDR3. TCRdb itself ran the RT-PCR reads through MiXCR, one entry per CDR3 protein. Of roughly 940,000 distinct CDR3 sequences listed, roughly 17% are singletons. What was sequenced was blood, either unsorted or a sorted T cell fraction (not recorded which). This clonotype was obtained from a human donor who was either an allogeneic HSCT recipient or a stem cell or donor lymphocyte infusion donor (not recorded which). It is not recorded whose cells these are; they may come from a transplant donor. This chain joins TRBV5-1 and TRBJ1-4; possibly TRBD1 for D (6 bases). The CDR3 spells CASSFEFGRGGLETLFF. The CDR3 coding sequence is TGCGCCAGCAGCTTTGAGTTCGGCCGCGGGGGCCTCGAGACACTGTTTTTT.